This TCR beta chain was identified in a study of blood T cell repertoires in COVID-19. Study at large: Some COVID-19 samples were acute and others convalescent; all came from the United States, Italy and Spain. PBMCs, B-cell-depleted T cells, or T cells were the source of the cDNA or gDNA that made up the material.

This CDR3 comprises 15 residues. Unmatched junction bases numbered 6, after V lost 5 bases and J lost 3 bases. Germline CDR1 and CDR2: KGHSH and LQKENI. Sequencing was performed with immunoSEQ multiplex PCR; in TCRdb, only in-frame clones are kept and a portion is missing. The profile shows 250,000 to 400,000 clones, around 89% of them singletons. The sample holds a few counts of this clone. Seattle patients were enrolled during active infection and followed longitudinally. The sample taken for sequencing was peripheral blood. The V and J genes are TRBV18 and TRBJ2-5, with 10 bases aligning to TRBD2. The TCR was taken from a woman aged 25 to 39 with COVID-19, enrolled during active disease. The CDR3 loop is CASSGTLAGKETQYF. In DNA, the CDR3 is TGTGCCAGCTCAGGAACACTAGCGGGGAAAGAGACCCAGTACTTC.